This T cell receptor (beta chain) was retrieved from a study of Ad26.COV2.S vaccination and SARS-CoV-2 variants. Libraries were prepared by immunoSEQ multiplex PCR; TCRdb keeps only in-frame clonotypes and omits some of them. Of some 410,000 clones listed, roughly 90% are singletons. Described treatment: 15 to 20 received Ad26.COV2.S at low or high dose, single or two shots; roughly five received placebo; per-sample allocation not given. Collection of the samples took place on day 63 after the first injection of vaccine or placebo. Trimming took 4 bases from V and 2 from J, leaving 0 bases between them. Germline V gene data show CDR1 as LNHDA and CDR2 as SQIVND (reference sequence). CDR3 length: 11 residues.

The clonotype originates from a person aged 18-65 years who received the Ad26.COV2.S COVID-19 vaccine or a placebo. Sequences were derived from peripheral blood, sampled in a trial of Ad26.COV2.S vaccine versus placebo. The chain links TRBV19 to TRBJ2-1; no firm D call. The CDR3 sequence is CASSTYNEQFF. The CDR3 coding sequence is TGTGCCAGTAGTACCTACAATGAGCAGTTCTTC.